The 2 T cell receptor beta chains below were found in one sample sequenced in a study of blood T cell repertoires in COVID-19. Sequencing used immunoSEQ multiplex PCR; TCRdb keeps in-frame clones, though not all of them. In the table there are 220,000 or so clones, around 80% of which are singletons. Sequenced material: peripheral blood. Receptor source: a man under 40 with active or convalescent COVID-19.

This clone was counted only a few times. The rearrangement joins TRBV18 to TRBJ2-7; tentatively, D is TRBD1 (6 bases). V shed 4 bases and J shed 5 bases, with 15 bases lying between them. The CDR3 totals 14 residues. Germline-derived CDR1 and CDR2 are KGHSH and LQKENI. DNA for the CDR3: TGTGCCAGCTCACAATGGACAGCGGCGGACGAGCAGTACTTC. This gives the protein CASSQWTAADEQYF.

This clone was recorded a few times. This chain joins TRBV7-9 and TRBJ2-1, with 8 bases that match TRBD2. Trimming removed 8 bases from V and 7 bases from J; junction bases left unmatched: 10. Germline V gene lookup returns CDR1 SEHNR and CDR2 FQNEAQ (reference sequence). The CDR3 is 14 amino acids. This CDR3 reads CASGGTSSANEQFF. CDR3 DNA: TGTGCCAGCGGAGGGACTAGTTCGGCTAATGAGCAGTTCTTC.